This TCR beta chain came from a study of OX40 agonist ivuxolimab in advanced cancers. Germline CDR1 reads SGHDT; CDR2 reads YYEEEE. This CDR3 comprises 16 residues. The ends lost 4 bases at V and 3 bases at J; junction bases unmatched: 10. The data were produced by immunoSEQ multiplex PCR, yet TCRdb's version contains in-frame clones alone and is incomplete. The table records some 60,000 clones, 90% to 95% of them present only once. The sequences come from CD4+ or CD8+ T cells sorted from blood, collected in a trial of the OX40 agonist ivuxolimab. This sequence joins TRBV5-6 and TRBJ1-1, with TRBD1 matching 9 bases. This receptor was obtained from an adult with an advanced solid tumor such as melanoma, head and neck, liver or kidney cancer. The CDR3 region is CASSPWTGVFDTEAFF. The CDR3 region has the DNA TGTGCCAGCAGCCCCTGGACAGGGGTGTTTGACACTGAAGCTTTCTTT.